The T cell receptor (beta chain) described here comes from a study of molecular identifiers for immune sequencing clone quantification. TCRdb called the PCR reads again in MiXCR, with one record for every CDR3 protein. This table holds about 500,000 distinct CDR3 sequences, around 23% found once. The clonotype comes from a human donor in good health. Some libraries in this study had Jurkat cell RNA spiked in. Sample: naive CD8+ T cells from blood, with Jurkat cell RNA spiked in. Subset in this sample: FACS-sorted CD8+CD4-CCR7+CD45RA+ naive T cells.

The CDR3, as DNA: TGTGCCACCCGACAGGGGGGCTCCTACGAGCAGTACTTC. Protein sequence: CATRQGGSYEQYF. The gene calls are TRBV12-3 or TRBV12-4 and TRBJ2-7, with 9 bases matching TRBD1. The CDR3 loop spans 13 amino acids. Trimming at V came to 10 bases and at J to 0 bases, leaving 4 bases not matched to a gene.